The clone carrying this TCR beta chain appeared a single time. Its antigen is undetermined. The data were taken from a study of vaccination effects on CD4 cells after COVID-19. Germline loops: CDR1 SGHRS, CDR2 YFSETQ. This CDR3 region has 13 residues. V shed 0 bases, J shed 12 bases, and the junction held 7 bases outside the gene matches. Prior to sequencing, the ViraFEST assay stimulated PBMC with viral peptide pools, which expanded the antigen-specific CD4+ T cells. Scientists isolated CD4+ T cells after a roughly 9-day culture period ended. PCR-confirmed SARS-CoV-2 infection occurred in the person between March and December 2020. Generated by immunoSEQ multiplex PCR, the TCRdb table keeps only in-frame clones and is missing some. The sample has around 25,000 clones, approximately 80% seen once; the top ten hold roughly a fifth.

The origin of this receptor is a human donor who had a prior SARS-CoV-2 infection. The V and J genes are TRBV5-1 and TRBJ2-7; 9 bases are shared with TRBD2. Specimen: CD4+ T cells from PBMCs cultured with HCoV-NL63 spike peptides, collected before COVID-19 vaccination. In DNA, the CDR3 is TGCGCCAGCAGCTTGGCCTGGGGCGGGGGGGTGTACTTC. It yields the protein CASSLAWGGGVYF.